These 27 T cell receptor beta chains came from one sample sequenced in a study of T cells after yellow fever vaccination (dated by TCRdb to between 2018 and 2021). Library prep was done by 5' RACE. These reads were obtained on an Illumina HiSeq 2500. TCRdb itself trimmed the public reads at Q25 with fastp, ran MiXCR and retained productive beta chains. CDR3 protein duplicates are merged, each entry listing the most common genes and DNA. Across this sample there are 200,000 to 300,000 distinct CDR3 sequences, with 10% to 15% seen only once. Of the sample, 0.4% to 0.55% falls within the top ten clones. According to the study, the label for this sample's treatment or condition signals: live attenuated yellow fever vaccine strain. The material was CD4+ T cells sorted from PBMCs, obtained 45 days after the yellow fever booster vaccination. The receptors were sampled from a man aged 25-45 years who received the YFV17D yellow fever vaccine.

The chain joins TRBV7-2 to TRBJ2-3; D remains ambiguous. Trimming took 7 bases from V and 2 from J, leaving 7 bases between them. The CDR3 is 12 amino acids. Germline V gene data show CDR1 as SGHTA and CDR2 as FQGNSA. In DNA form, the CDR3 reads TGTGCCAGCACGAAGAACACAGATACGCAGTATTTT. Its translation: CASTKNTDTQYF.

This clonotype was seen many times. The chain combines TRBV7-8 with TRBJ2-1; TRBD2 matches at 13 bases. Germline trimming cut 5 bases from V and 3 bases from J; bases unmatched to any gene: 13. The germline gives CDR1 SGHVS, CDR2 FQNEAQ. The CDR3 loop spans 19 amino acids. The CDR3 spells CASSKGPRTSGSDYNEQFF. The CDR3 bases are TGTGCCAGCAGCAAGGGCCCCCGGACTAGCGGGAGTGACTACAATGAGCAGTTCTTC.

This clonotype has just a few counts. The V and J genes are TRBV5-1 and TRBJ1-1, with D possibly matching TRBD1 (5 bases). The CDR3 contains 14 residues. The ends were cut back, 7 bases at V and 1 base at J, with 14 bases in the middle. Germline values: CDR1 SGHRS, CDR2 YFSETQ. DNA of the CDR3: TGCGCCAGCGGGAAACAGGCTTCGAACACTGAAGCTTTCTTT. It encodes CASGKQASNTEAFF.

The J gene is TRBJ1-4, the V gene TRBV6-1; 8 nucleotides line up with TRBD1. V was clipped by 6 bases and J by 6 bases; unmatched bases: 9. Germline V CDR1 and CDR2: MNHNS, SASEGT. This CDR3 has 15 amino acids. Here the CDR3 reads CASSPTGQGYEKLFF. CDR3 coding DNA: TGTGCCAGCAGCCCAACCGGACAGGGCTATGAAAAACTGTTTTTT.

The rearrangement links TRBV12-3 or TRBV12-4 to TRBJ2-5; D uncertain. The CDR3 spans 12 residues. V gave up 5 bases and J gave up 5 bases, with 9 bases separating them. This chain's CDR3 is CASSAEGETQYF. The CDR3 DNA reads as TGTGCCAGCAGTGCCGAAGGCGAGACCCAGTACTTC.

CDR3 sequence (DNA): TGCGCCAGCAGCTCCCGGGGGACCTACGAGCAGTACTTC. Its translation: CASSSRGTYEQYF. V usage is TRBV5-1 and J usage is TRBJ2-7, with a tentative D call TRBD2 (6 bases). CDR1 and CDR2 from the germline V gene are SGHRS and YFSETQ. The CDR3 extends over 13 amino acids. Trimming left V 3 bases short and J 2 bases short, with 9 bases between.

Points on this clonotype: With a much larger clone just one base away, this may be a read error. The chain joins TRBV29-1 to TRBJ2-5, with 7 bases lining up with TRBD2. Germline V gives CDR1 SQVTM, CDR2 ANQGSEA. The CDR3 loop spans 12 amino acids. The junction had 6 bases not matched to a gene; V was cut back by 7 bases and J by 4 bases. CDR3 coding DNA: TGCAGCGGGCTTACGGGGGGAGAGACCCAGTACTTC. Encoded protein: CSGLTGGETQYF.

This clonotype was seen a handful of times. V usage is TRBV28 and J usage is TRBJ2-1; the D gene could be TRBD1 or TRBD2 (5 bases each). Germline CDR1 MDHEN, CDR2 SYDVKM. This CDR3 is 12 amino acids long. The ends were cut back, 8 bases at V and 14 bases at J, with 19 bases in the middle. CDR3 residues: CASPHQGRRKFF. CDR3 nucleotide sequence: TGTGCCAGCCCCCATCAGGGACGGAGGAAGTTCTTC.

This clonotype appeared a few times. The CDR3 DNA is TGCGCCAGCAGCATACAGGGATCCTACGAGCAGTACTTC. Protein: CASSIQGSYEQYF. V gene TRBV5-1 combines with J gene TRBJ2-7; tentative D call: TRBD1 (6 bases). Germline V gene data show CDR1 as SGHRS and CDR2 as YFSETQ. Trimming removed 4 bases from V and 1 base from J, with 9 bases in between. The CDR3 is made up of 13 amino acids.

This clonotype was picked up many times. The chain joins TRBV7-3 to TRBJ2-3; TRBD1 might be the D (5 bases). The V end lost 0 bases, the J end lost 4 bases, and 5 bases lay between the germline ends. CDR1 is SGHTA, CDR2 FQGTGA, per germline. CDR3 size: 13 residues. The CDR3, as DNA: TGTGCCAGCAGCTTAACGGGGCCAGATACGCAGTATTTT. It translates to CASSLTGPDTQYF. Complete variable domain (other parts from reference TRBV7-3 and TRBJ2-3): GAGVSQTPSNKVTEKGKYVELRCDPISGHTALYWYRQSLGQGPEFLIYFQGTGAADDSGLPNDRFFAVRPEGSVSTLKIQRTERGDSAVYLCASSLTGPDTQYFGPGTRLTVL.

This clonotype appeared a few times. V and J are TRBV12-3 or TRBV12-4 and TRBJ1-1; TRBD1 is a possible D gene (6 bases). The CDR3 has 15 amino acids. Trimming left V 0 bases short and J 3 bases short, with 11 bases between. The DNA of the CDR3 is TGTGCCAGCAGTTTAGCGGGGGGGCGCGACACTGAAGCTTTCTTT. Amino acids: CASSLAGGRDTEAFF.

This clonotype has only a few counts. V usage is TRBV7-9 and J usage is TRBJ2-7; D might be TRBD1 (5 bases). Germline values: CDR1 SEHNR, CDR2 FQNEAQ (reference sequence). CDR3 length: 15 residues. V was shortened by 5 bases and J by 0 bases, with 14 bases between the two germline ends. CDR3 sequence reads: CASSPRTTGSYEQYF. The CDR3 DNA reads as TGTGCCAGCAGCCCCCGGACAACCGGCTCCTACGAGCAGTACTTC.

The table lists this clonotype with a few counts. The chain combines TRBV30 with TRBJ1-1; TRBD1 aligns across 8 bases. CDR1 GTSNPN and CDR2 SVGIG come from the germline V gene (reference sequence). The CDR3 covers 14 residues. The V and J ends lost 3 bases and 3 bases, in that order; junction bases with no gene match: 6. CDR3 nucleotide sequence: TGTGCCTGGAGAAGAAGGGGACAGGACACTGAAGCTTTCTTT. Amino acid sequence: CAWRRRGQDTEAFF.

The rearrangement joins TRBV24-1 to TRBJ2-1, with TRBD2 matching over 15 bases. CDR3 size: 17 residues. Germline values: CDR1 KGHDR, CDR2 SFDVKD. J gave up 4 bases and V 7 bases, and 7 bases lay outside the gene matches. CDR3 sequence: CATSLGLAGGLYNEQFF. Here the CDR3 DNA reads TGTGCCACCAGCCTCGGACTAGCGGGAGGGCTGTACAATGAGCAGTTCTTC.

This clonotype has ten or more counts. J is TRBJ2-1 and V is TRBV7-2, with 11 bases lining up with TRBD2. Germline V gene sequence: CDR1 SGHTA, CDR2 FQGNSA. CDR3 size: 14 residues. J was trimmed by 4 bases and V by 5 bases; bases with no gene match: 1. CDR3 DNA sequence: TGTGCCAGCAGCACTAGCGGGAGTTACAATGAGCAGTTCTTC. This sequence encodes CASSTSGSYNEQFF.

The chain recombines TRBV29-1 with TRBJ2-7; D unclear. Germline loops: CDR1 SQVTM, CDR2 ANQGSEA. The germline V and J ends were trimmed by 4 bases and 0 bases, with 7 bases remaining between them. CDR3 size: 12 residues. CDR3 amino acids: CSVVDASYEQYF. CDR3 DNA: TGCAGCGTTGTCGATGCCTCCTACGAGCAGTACTTC.

The chain combines TRBV4-2 with TRBJ2-1; no clear D gene. The CDR3 runs 13 residues. V dropped 1 base and J dropped 8 bases, with 9 bases sitting between them. Germline V gene sequence: CDR1 LGHNA, CDR2 YNFKEQ. The CDR3 nucleotides are TGTGCCAGCAGCCAAGTGCGGATTGATGAGCAGTTCTTC. This sequence encodes CASSQVRIDEQFF.

This clonotype was observed a few times. The rearrangement uses TRBV15 and TRBJ2-7; TRBD1 matches at 10 bases. In germline, CDR1 is LNHNV, CDR2 YYDKDF (reference sequence). The CDR3 has 14 amino acids. The ends lost 2 bases at V and 4 bases at J; junction bases unmatched: 2. Written as DNA, the CDR3 is TGTGCCACCAGCAGACCGGGACAGGGGTACGAGCAGTACTTC. Translating it yields CATSRPGQGYEQYF.

There are a few counts of this clonotype. J is TRBJ2-1 and V is TRBV29-1; 7 positions match TRBD1. CDR1 and CDR2 from the germline V gene are SQVTM and ANQGSEA. Unmatched junction bases numbered 10, after V lost 7 bases and J lost 4 bases. The CDR3 spans 14 residues. The CDR3 nucleotides are TGCAGCGGCCCCGACAGGGCCCCTTACAATGAGCAGTTCTTC. Its translation: CSGPDRAPYNEQFF.

The table lists this clonotype with many counts. The V gene is TRBV12-3 or TRBV12-4, the J gene TRBJ2-1, with 9 positions matching TRBD2. This CDR3 region has 13 residues. With V trimmed by 3 bases and J by 13 bases, 7 bases remained unmatched. CDR3 sequence: CASSFPGTSIQFF. The CDR3, as DNA: TGTGCCAGCAGTTTCCCCGGGACTAGCATACAGTTCTTC.

The chain has TRBV18 and TRBJ1-1; TRBD1 matches 9 bases. Trimming cost V 0 bases and J 5 bases; bases outside gene matches: 1. The CDR3 loop spans 14 amino acids. Germline assignment: CDR1 KGHSH and CDR2 LQKENI. The CDR3 nucleotides read TGTGCCAGCTCACCACCCGGACAGGGGACTGAAGCTTTCTTT. Translating it yields CASSPPGQGTEAFF. Full variable domain (remainder filled in from reference TRBV18 and TRBJ1-1): NAGVMQNPRHLVRRRGQEARLRCSPMKGHSHVYWYRQLPEEGLKFMVYLQKENIIDESGMPKERFSAEFPKEGPSILRIQQVVRGDSAAYFCASSPPGQGTEAFFGQGTRLTVV.

This clonotype was detected a few times. The genes are TRBV7-6 and TRBJ1-1; the D is unclear. Germline V gene lookup returns CDR1 SGHVS and CDR2 FNYEAQ. The germline V and J ends were trimmed by 0 bases and 0 bases, with 5 bases remaining between them. This CDR3 comprises 14 residues. The CDR3 bases are TGTGCCAGCAGCTTAGCGGGTATGAACACTGAAGCTTTCTTT. Amino acid sequence: CASSLAGMNTEAFF.

Only a few counts were recorded for this clonotype. The chain carries TRBV9 and TRBJ2-3; 7 bases fit TRBD2. Germline loops: CDR1 SGDLS, CDR2 YYNGEE. There are 14 residues in the CDR3. J lost 3 bases, V lost 4 bases, and 5 bases had no gene match. CDR3 sequence: CASSQTSITDTQYF. The CDR3 DNA reads TGTGCCAGCAGCCAGACTAGCATTACAGATACGCAGTATTTT.

This chain joins TRBV7-9 and TRBJ2-3; TRBD2 aligns across 9 bases. CDR3 size: 17 residues. The trim removed 0 bases at V and 2 bases at J, leaving 6 bases unmatched. From germline, CDR1 is SEHNR and CDR2 FQNEAQ (reference sequence). CDR3 sequence reads: CASSLAAGTSPTDTQYF. CDR3 in DNA: TGTGCCAGCAGCTTAGCGGCCGGGACTAGCCCCACAGATACGCAGTATTTT. Full variable domain (missing parts from reference TRBV7-9 and TRBJ2-3): DTGVSQNPRHKITKRGQNVTFRCDPISEHNRLYWYRQTLGQGPEFLTYFQNEAQLEKSRLLSDRFSAERPKGSFSTLEIQRTEQGDSAMYLCASSLAAGTSPTDTQYFGPGTRLTVL.

This clonotype was seen a few times. V gene TRBV5-1 combines with J gene TRBJ2-7; D unresolved. The CDR3 consists of 13 residues. V gave up 0 bases and J gave up 7 bases, with 11 bases separating them. Per the germline V gene, CDR1 is SGHRS and CDR2 is YFSETQ. CDR3 bases: TGCGCCAGCAGCTTGGGGAGTTACGGGGAGCAGTACTTC. This encodes CASSLGSYGEQYF.

On this clonotype itself: The conserved closing phenylalanine or tryptophan is absent in this CDR3, likely reflecting a read error. This chain connects TRBV12-3 or TRBV12-4 to TRBJ2-7, with TRBD2 matching over 9 bases. Trimming removed 7 bases from V and 5 bases from J; junction bases left unmatched: 9. The CDR3 runs to 14 residues. CDR3 DNA sequence: TGTGCCAGCACCCCTAGCGGGATAAGGAACGAGCAGTACCTC. Residues: CASTPSGIRNEQYL.

This clonotype was picked up a small number of times. The chain couples TRBV20-1 to TRBJ2-1; no clear D gene. The CDR3 extends over 14 amino acids. V lost 2 bases and J lost 2, with 10 bases in between. Germline loops: CDR1 DFQATT, CDR2 SNEGSKA (reference sequence). CDR3 bases: TGCAGTGCTAGATTCGGGCCAACCTACAATGAGCAGTTCTTC. Residues: CSARFGPTYNEQFF.